The 9 T cell receptor beta chains given below trace back to one sample, sequenced in a study of T cell responses to AZD1222 COVID-19 vaccine. Measured with immunoSEQ multiplex PCR; TCRdb has only the in-frame clones, and not every one. The sample carries around 97,000 clones, about nine tenths recorded once. Sequencing used peripheral blood, obtained on day 0 of AZD1222 vaccination. Source of these receptors: an adult in good health.

This rearrangement joins TRBV9 to TRBJ1-2; tentative D call: TRBD1 (6 bases). Trimming left V 4 bases short and J 2 bases short, with 12 bases between. The CDR3 consists of 14 residues. Germline V gene data show CDR1 as SGDLS and CDR2 as YYNGEE. The CDR3 region is CASSPRDTNYGYTF. CDR3 nucleotides: TGTGCCAGCAGCCCGCGGGACACAAACTATGGCTACACCTTC. Using reference TRBV9 and TRBJ1-2 for the parts outside the CDR3, the full variable domain is DSGVTQTPKHLITATGQRVTLRCSPRSGDLSVYWYQQSLDQGLQFLIQYYNGEERAKGNILERFSAQQFPDLHSELNLSSLELGDSALYFCASSPRDTNYGYTFGSGTRLTVV.

This clone was recorded once. V is TRBV14 and J is TRBJ2-7; D ambiguous. This CDR3 is 15 amino acids long. Germline V gives CDR1 SGHDN, CDR2 FVKESK. Trimming cost V 4 bases and J 0 bases, with 13 bases left between them. CDR3 loop: CASSPPPPSSYEQYF. CDR3 nucleotide sequence: TGTGCCAGCAGCCCCCCCCCACCCAGCTCCTACGAGCAGTACTTC.

The V and J genes are TRBV5-1 and TRBJ1-6; the match to TRBD1 covers 7 bases. Germline values: CDR1 SGHRS, CDR2 YFSETQ. There are 14 residues in the CDR3. V lost 5 bases, J lost 9 bases, and 8 bases stayed unmatched. This CDR3 reads CASSPGTEGSPLHF. CDR3 DNA sequence: TGCGCCAGCAGTCCCGGGACAGAGGGTTCACCCCTCCACTTT. The full variable domain, with the rest looked up from reference TRBV5-1 and TRBJ1-6, is KAGVTQTPRYLIKTRGQQVTLSCSPISGHRSVSWYQQTPGQGLQFLFEYFSETQRNKGNFPGRFSGRQFSNSRSEMNVSTLELGDSALYLCASSPGTEGSPLHFGNGTRLTVT.

This clone was counted a few times. The chain uses TRBV29-1 and TRBJ1-3; D not certain. Between the trimmed V and J ends, which lost 1 base and 1 base, there was a span of 11 bases. Germline V gene sequence: CDR1 SQVTM, CDR2 ANQGSEA. CDR3 length equals 15 residues. The CDR3 nucleotides read TGCAGCGTTGAAGTCAGGTCCGGGTCTGGAAACACCATATATTTT. This sequence encodes CSVEVRSGSGNTIYF. Together with reference TRBV29-1 and TRBJ1-3, the CDR3 gives the full variable domain: SAVISQKPSRDICQRGTSLTIQCQVDSQVTMMFWYRQQPGQSLTLIATANQGSEATYESGFVIDKFPISRPNLTFSTLTVSNMSPEDSSIYLCSVEVRSGSGNTIYFGEGSWLTVV.

CDR3 in amino acids: CASSQDVGGIGYTF. The CDR3 coding sequence is TGTGCCAGCAGCCAAGATGTGGGGGGGATTGGCTACACCTTC. V and J are TRBV3-1 (or the pseudogene TRBV3-2) and TRBJ1-2, with D possibly matching TRBD1 (5 bases). The V gene lost 0 bases and the J gene lost 7 bases, with 12 bases spanning the gap. The CDR3 is 14 amino acids. Germline V gene data show CDR1 as LGHDT and CDR2 as YNNKEL (reference sequence).

The V and J genes are TRBV6-5 and TRBJ1-3; 7 nucleotides agree with TRBD1. The CDR3 totals 12 residues. After removal of 6 bases from V and 8 bases from J, the junction contained 4 bases not matched to a gene. Germline V gives CDR1 MNHEY, CDR2 SVGAGI. The CDR3 sequence is CASRSGGHTIYF. The CDR3 DNA follows: TGTGCCAGCAGGTCAGGGGGACACACCATATATTTT.

The chain joins TRBV2 to TRBJ1-2; 8 bases align to TRBD1. Germline assignment: CDR1 SNHLY and CDR2 FYNNEI. V was pared by 9 bases and J by 3 bases, with 3 bases of the junction left unmatched. There are 12 residues in the CDR3. DNA for the CDR3: TGTGCCAGATCGGACAGGGACTATGGCTACACCTTC. It is translated as CARSDRDYGYTF.

The J gene is TRBJ1-5, the V gene TRBV19; D unresolved. V was cut by 9 bases and J by 1 base, with 10 bases left in between. The V gene's germline CDR1 is LNHDA and CDR2 SQIVND (reference sequence). This CDR3 is built from 13 residues. The CDR3 loop is CASRHRSNQPQHF. CDR3 nucleotide sequence: TGTGCCAGCAGACACCGGAGCAATCAGCCCCAGCATTTT.

The J gene is TRBJ1-2, the V gene TRBV29-1; 10 bases fit TRBD1. The CDR3 contains 15 residues. With 2 bases clipped from V and 3 bases from J, the junction kept 6 bases outside the gene matches. Germline values: CDR1 SQVTM, CDR2 ANQGSEA. For the CDR3, the DNA is TGCAGCGTTGAACCGTGGACAGGGGGGGACTATGGCTACACCTTC. Protein product: CSVEPWTGGDYGYTF. The full variable domain, completed using reference TRBV29-1 and TRBJ1-2, is SAVISQKPSRDICQRGTSLTIQCQVDSQVTMMFWYRQQPGQSLTLIATANQGSEATYESGFVIDKFPISRPNLTFSTLTVSNMSPEDSSIYLCSVEPWTGGDYGYTFGSGTRLTVV.